One T cell receptor (beta chain) is described in this entry. Patients at the Seattle site were enrolled during active infection and followed longitudinally. The sample belongs to a study of blood T cell repertoires in COVID-19. Overall study context: PBMCs, B-cell-depleted T cells, or T cells provided the cDNA or gDNA that made up the material.

In the study's own analysis: Nucleated cell counts were estimated from reference gene primer amplification. Clones were sequenced by immunoSEQ multiplex PCR, and TCRdb holds only the in-frame ones, with some missing. V and J calls and clone size are as listed in that table; D and trimming were resolved from the DNA. Of about 500,000 clones listed, approximately 89% are singletons. Input material: peripheral blood. The TCR comes from a man younger than 35 with COVID-19, enrolled during active disease.

CDR3 coding DNA: TGTGCCAGCAGTGAAGGGGGCAGGGGCAATGGCTACACCTTC. Protein sequence: CASSEGGRGNGYTF. The rearrangement links TRBV6-1 to TRBJ1-2, with D possibly being TRBD1 (6 bases). Looked up from germline, CDR1 is MNHNS and CDR2 is SASEGT. Trimming removed 1 base at V and 6 bases at J, with 12 bases between. The CDR3 spans 14 residues.